A selection of T cell receptor beta chains follows, all from one sample in a study of shared clonotypes between healthy human individuals. Assay used: immunoSEQ multiplex PCR; TCRdb lists only in-frame clones, some missing. This table holds 2.3 million or so clones, more than 85% found once. Sequencing input: naive CD4+ T cells from PBMCs. The receptors originated from a young man in good health. Some clones in this sample may be carry-over from other donors' samples. Both conserved end residues are part of each CDR3. A D gene is named only where the DNA matches it firmly. Clone size is stated in some rows and not others, as once, few, many or a class when expanded.

D: NA
J: TRBJ2-7
size: once
V: TRBV6-6
CDR3: CASSYAPPASVYEQYF
DNA: TGTGCCAGCAGTTACGCACCCCCGGCATCGGTCTACGAGCAGTACTTC

D: NA
J: TRBJ2-6
size: NA
V: TRBV4-1
CDR3: CASSHPRTGSGANVLTF
DNA: TGCGCCAGCAGCCATCCCCGGACGGGCTCTGGGGCCAACGTCCTGACTTTC

D: TRBD1
J: TRBJ2-7
size: NA
V: TRBV2
CDR3: CASSLGTGGYEQYF
DNA: TGTGCCAGCAGCTTGGGGACAGGGGGGTACGAGCAGTACTTC

D: NA
J: TRBJ2-7
size: NA
V: TRBV5-6
CDR3: CASSLIGQSTYEQYF
DNA: TGTGCCAGCAGCTTAATTGGACAGTCAACCTACGAGCAGTACTTC

D: NA
J: TRBJ2-7
size: NA
V: TRBV18
CDR3: CASSPRSSLSSYEQYF
DNA: TGTGCCAGCTCACCCCGGTCGTCTCTTAGCTCCTACGAGCAGTACTTC

D: NA
J: TRBJ1-3
size: once
V: TRBV5-1
CDR3: CASSSGKAVFGGNTIYF
DNA: TGCGCCAGCAGCTCCGGGAAGGCGGTGTTTGGTGGAAACACCATATATTTT

D: NA
J: TRBJ2-1
size: NA
V: TRBV7-2
CDR3: CASSQSYPSYNEQFF
DNA: TGTGCCAGCAGCCAATCATATCCCTCCTACAATGAGCAGTTCTTC

D: NA
J: TRBJ2-3
size: NA
V: TRBV4-2
CDR3: CASSNRPRPADTQYF
DNA: TGTGCCAGCAGCAACCGGCCCCGCCCCGCAGATACGCAGTATTTT

D: TRBD2
J: TRBJ2-7
size: NA
V: TRBV6-1
CDR3: CASYTGGGTYEQYF
DNA: TGTGCCAGCTACACGGGGGGAGGTACCTACGAGCAGTACTTC

D: TRBD1
J: TRBJ2-2
size: NA
V: TRBV28
CDR3: CASAGTGLRELFF
DNA: TGTGCCAGTGCCGGGACAGGGCTCCGGGAGCTGTTTTTT

D: NA
J: TRBJ1-2
size: NA
V: TRBV28
CDR3: CASSPGQIPIPNYGYTF
DNA: TGTGCCAGCAGTCCCGGACAGATCCCAATTCCTAACTATGGCTACACCTTC

D: NA
J: TRBJ2-1
size: NA
V: TRBV7-3
CDR3: CASSPTRGDEQFF
DNA: TGTGCCAGCAGCCCCACTAGGGGGGATGAGCAGTTCTTC

D: NA
J: TRBJ2-1
size: NA
V: TRBV15
CDR3: CATSRDQQGGHEQFF
DNA: TGTGCCACCAGCAGAGATCAACAGGGAGGCCATGAGCAGTTCTTC

D: NA
J: TRBJ2-5
size: NA
V: TRBV7-3
CDR3: CASSLLSGPEETQYF
DNA: TGTGCCAGCAGCTTACTGTCAGGGCCGGAAGAGACCCAGTACTTC

D: NA
J: TRBJ2-7
size: NA
V: TRBV9
CDR3: CASSVEVRSYEQYF
DNA: TGTGCCAGCAGCGTAGAGGTCAGATCCTACGAGCAGTACTTC

D: NA
J: TRBJ1-5
size: NA
V: TRBV9
CDR3: CASSRSMGNQPQHF
DNA: TGTGCCAGCAGCAGAAGTATGGGCAATCAGCCCCAGCATTTT

D: NA
J: TRBJ2-1
size: once
V: TRBV28
CDR3: CASSLLGERGNEQFF
DNA: TGTGCCAGCAGTTTACTCGGGGAGAGGGGCAATGAGCAGTTCTTC

D: NA
J: TRBJ2-1
size: NA
V: TRBV7-3
CDR3: CASSSRASSYNEQFF
DNA: TGTGCCAGCAGCTCCAGGGCCAGCTCCTACAATGAGCAGTTCTTC

D: NA
J: TRBJ1-5
size: few
V: TRBV20-1
CDR3: CSANEGQPQHF
DNA: TGCAGTGCTAATGAGGGGCAGCCCCAGCATTTT

D: TRBD2
J: TRBJ2-5
size: once
V: TRBV9
CDR3: CASSVGLAGGQETQYF
DNA: TGTGCCAGCAGCGTAGGACTAGCGGGAGGGCAAGAGACCCAGTACTTC

D: NA
J: TRBJ1-5
size: once
V: TRBV27
CDR3: CASSSLLGAGQPQHF
DNA: TGTGCCAGCAGCTCATTGCTGGGGGCAGGGCAGCCCCAGCATTTT

D: TRBD2
J: TRBJ2-7
size: NA
V: TRBV13
CDR3: CASSFNHLETSGRSYEQYF
DNA: TGTGCCAGCAGCTTTAACCACCTTGAGACTAGCGGGAGGAGCTACGAGCAGTACTTC

D: TRBD1
J: TRBJ2-4
size: once
V: TRBV7-6
CDR3: CASSPGTAGAKNIQYF
DNA: TGTGCCAGCAGCCCCGGGACAGCCGGAGCCAAAAACATTCAGTACTTC

D: TRBD1
J: TRBJ1-1
size: NA
V: TRBV25-1
CDR3: CASTRQGMNTEAFF
DNA: TGTGCCAGCACCAGACAGGGGATGAACACTGAAGCTTTCTTT

D: TRBD1
J: TRBJ1-1
size: NA
V: TRBV5-1
CDR3: CASQGSVTGDEAFF
DNA: TGCGCCAGCCAAGGGTCGGTAACAGGGGATGAAGCTTTCTTT

D: NA
J: TRBJ1-1
size: few
V: TRBV14
CDR3: CASSHPPTNTEAFF
DNA: TGTGCCAGCAGCCACCCACCCACGAACACTGAAGCTTTCTTT

D: NA
J: TRBJ2-2
size: NA
V: TRBV30
CDR3: CAWSIRGKGGELFF
DNA: TGTGCCTGGAGTATCCGGGGCAAAGGCGGGGAGCTGTTTTTT

D: TRBD1
J: TRBJ2-7
size: NA
V: TRBV5-1
CDR3: CASSAQGALSYEQYF
DNA: TGCGCCAGCAGCGCCCAGGGGGCCTTATCCTACGAGCAGTACTTC

D: NA
J: TRBJ2-2
size: once
V: TRBV7-3
CDR3: CASSLQLGGTGELFF
DNA: TGTGCCAGCAGCTTGCAACTCGGAGGGACCGGGGAGCTGTTTTTT

D: TRBD2
J: TRBJ2-7
size: NA
V: TRBV5-8
CDR3: CASSPLGGRPTYEQYF
DNA: TGTGCCAGCAGCCCCCTTGGCGGGAGGCCTACCTACGAGCAGTACTTC

D: NA
J: TRBJ1-1
size: NA
V: TRBV10-3
CDR3: CAISETDGEAFF
DNA: TGTGCCATCAGTGAAACAGACGGTGAAGCTTTCTTT

D: TRBD1
J: TRBJ2-4
size: NA
V: TRBV27
CDR3: CASSRGTGAAKNIQYF
DNA: TGTGCCAGCAGTCGCGGGACAGGGGCTGCCAAAAACATTCAGTACTTC

D: NA
J: TRBJ2-5
size: once
V: TRBV21-1
CDR3: CASSTGGETQYF
DNA: TGTGCCAGCAGCACGGGAGGGGAGACCCAGTACTTC

D: NA
J: TRBJ2-7
size: NA
V: TRBV28
CDR3: CASRVPPGSGPYEQYF
DNA: TGTGCCAGCAGAGTTCCGCCTGGATCAGGGCCCTACGAGCAGTACTTC

D: TRBD2
J: TRBJ2-2
size: NA
V: TRBV28
CDR3: CASTPHGRGAGELFF
DNA: TGTGCCAGCACCCCCCACGGGAGGGGCGCCGGGGAGCTGTTTTTT

D: TRBD2
J: TRBJ2-5
size: once
V: TRBV5-1
CDR3: CASSFQATSEETQYF
DNA: TGCGCCAGCAGCTTCCAGGCGACTAGCGAAGAGACCCAGTACTTC

D: NA
J: TRBJ1-3
size: NA
V: TRBV6-5
CDR3: CASSSRATGNTIYF
DNA: TGTGCCAGCAGTTCCAGAGCCACTGGAAACACCATATATTTT

D: NA
J: TRBJ2-2
size: NA
V: TRBV6-5
CDR3: CASSYWANSPTGELFF
DNA: TGTGCCAGCAGTTATTGGGCCAACTCCCCTACCGGGGAGCTGTTTTTT

D: NA
J: TRBJ2-1
size: NA
V: TRBV7-2
CDR3: CASSVTGRGRNEQFF
DNA: TGTGCCAGCAGCGTAACGGGCCGAGGGCGCAATGAGCAGTTCTTC

D: TRBD2
J: TRBJ2-5
size: NA
V: TRBV6-5
CDR3: CASSPLGGMTQYF
DNA: TGTGCCAGCAGCCCGCTGGGGGGGATGACCCAGTACTTC

D: NA
J: TRBJ2-7
size: NA
V: TRBV27
CDR3: CASSPMGWAGEQYF
DNA: TGTGCCAGCAGTCCCATGGGGTGGGCCGGCGAGCAGTACTTC

D: NA
J: TRBJ1-2
size: NA
V: TRBV6-4
CDR3: CASSDSNERGYTF
DNA: TGTGCCAGCAGTGACTCTAATGAGCGAGGCTACACCTTC

D: TRBD1
J: TRBJ2-1
size: NA
V: TRBV30
CDR3: CAWSPQGARGFF
DNA: TGTGCCTGGAGTCCTCAGGGGGCGCGAGGGTTCTTC

D: NA
J: TRBJ2-1
size: NA
V: TRBV10-1
CDR3: CASSETTVNEQFF
DNA: TGCGCCAGCAGTGAGACAACAGTCAATGAGCAGTTCTTC

D: NA
J: TRBJ2-3
size: NA
V: TRBV11-2
CDR3: CASSVSGGGTDTQYF
DNA: TGTGCCAGCAGCGTTAGCGGAGGGGGCACAGATACGCAGTATTTT

D: TRBD1
J: TRBJ2-7
size: NA
V: TRBV7-2
CDR3: CASSLAGTGGREQYF
DNA: TGTGCCAGCAGTTTAGCCGGGACAGGGGGGCGCGAGCAGTACTTC

D: NA
J: TRBJ1-5
size: NA
V: TRBV9
CDR3: CASSSGSLPNQPQHF
DNA: TGTGCCAGCAGCTCCGGCAGCCTCCCGAATCAGCCCCAGCATTTT

D: NA
J: TRBJ2-1
size: NA
V: TRBV28
CDR3: CASSKGGSYNEQFF
DNA: TGTGCCAGCAGTAAAGGGGGCTCCTACAATGAGCAGTTCTTC

D: NA
J: TRBJ1-2
size: NA
V: TRBV4-2
CDR3: CASSPMGQQPYGYTF
DNA: TGTGCCAGCAGCCCCATGGGTCAGCAGCCTTATGGCTACACCTTC

D: TRBD1
J: TRBJ2-5
size: NA
V: TRBV7-3
CDR3: CASSRDRGETQYF
DNA: TGTGCCAGCAGCCGGGACAGGGGAGAGACCCAGTACTTC